Sequencing of this T cell receptor beta chain was carried out in a study of a mutant IDH1 vaccine in newly diagnosed glioma. Study details: Vaccine administration was initiated 4-6 weeks following radiotherapy alone, or with temozolomide cycles. Most had both radiotherapy and temozolomide beforehand; others had only one.

Germline V CDR1 and CDR2: MNHEY, SMNVEV (reference sequence). Trimming pared 2 bases from V and 2 bases from J, leaving 8 bases between. CDR3 length equals 14 residues. Specified time point: week 5, during vaccination. Each dose delivered 300 ug of mutant IDH1 20-mer peptide subcutaneously with imiquimod. There were new WHO grade 3 or 4 astrocytomas in the donors, and these were IDH1-mutant and ATRX-lost. Concerning this clone itself: Its antigen remains unidentified.

Assay: immunoSEQ multiplex PCR; the TCRdb copy retains only in-frame clones and omits some. Of 30,000 to 45,000 clones in the sample, about 89% were seen once. This sample comprised PBMCs, obtained from a glioma patient whose treatment included an IDH1 peptide vaccine. This TCR derives from a man aged 45-65 years with glioma. The genes are TRBV27 and TRBJ2-3; D gene uncertain. Written as DNA, the CDR3 is TGTGCCAGCAGTTTAGGGCCCCCCACAGATACGCAGTATTTT. Its protein product is CASSLGPPTDTQYF.